Following are 26 T cell receptor beta chains from one sample sequenced in a study of CD8 T cells in ankylosing spondylitis. Notes on the study in general: It appeared that ankylosing spondylitis blood was characterized by a TCR beta motif of several highly homologous variants.

The antigens of these receptors remain unknown. TCRdb fed the 5' RACE reads into MiXCR, producing one record per CDR3 protein. The data show about 700,000 distinct CDR3 sequences, with 15% to 20% seen just once and 15% to 20% held by the top ten. The sequencing sample was made of blood, either unsorted or a sorted T cell fraction (not recorded which). The receptors originated from a male donor with ankylosing spondylitis.

The genes are TRBV29-1 and TRBJ2-7; TRBD1 might be the D (6 bases). The CDR3 spans 14 residues. Trimming left V 6 bases short and J 2 bases short, with 17 bases between. In germline, CDR1 is SQVTM, CDR2 ANQGSEA. In DNA form, the CDR3 reads TGCAGCGTCCTAGGGGGTGAAAACACCTACGAGCAGTACTTC. Translation: CSVLGGENTYEQYF.

CDR3: CAIRDLSGVTYNEQFF. The CDR3 nucleotides are TGTGCCATCAGGGACCTTAGCGGGGTGACCTACAATGAGCAGTTCTTC. This chain uses TRBV10-3 with TRBJ2-1; 8 positions match TRBD2. From germline, CDR1 is ENHRY and CDR2 SYGVKD. After removal of 6 bases from V and 2 bases from J, the junction contained 9 bases not matched to a gene. The CDR3 extends over 16 amino acids.

This chain uses TRBV19 with TRBJ2-7, with 11 bases that match TRBD1. CDR1 and CDR2 from the germline V gene are LNHDA and SQIVND (reference sequence). This CDR3 has 15 residues. V was clipped by 5 bases and J by 7 bases; unmatched bases: 10. The CDR3 loop reads CASSPGQGALSEQYF. CDR3 nucleotide sequence: TGTGCCAGTAGTCCCGGACAGGGGGCTTTGAGTGAGCAGTACTTC.

The chain joins TRBV4-1 to TRBJ2-2; tentatively, D is TRBD2 (6 bases). The CDR3 runs to 18 residues. Trimming cost V 0 bases and J 5 bases, with 19 bases left between them. CDR1 and CDR2 (germline): MGHRA, YSYEKL. The CDR3: CASSQDRKAPRGTGELFF. Written as DNA, the CDR3 is TGCGCCAGCAGCCAAGATCGGAAGGCCCCCCGGGGGACCGGGGAGCTGTTTTTT.

The V and J genes are TRBV12-3 or TRBV12-4 and TRBJ2-1; tentative D call: TRBD1 (6 bases). The CDR3 sequence is 15 residues long. Trimming took off 4 bases at V and 4 bases at J, with 14 bases between the two ends. For the CDR3, the DNA is TGTGCCAGCAGTTCCCAGGGGCGAGGGTACAATGAGCAGTTCTTC. Residues: CASSSQGRGYNEQFF.

This clonotype has only a few counts. The DNA of the CDR3 is TGCAGCGTTGACCAGGGGCGTGAGCAGTTCTTC. This sequence encodes CSVDQGREQFF. The chain links TRBV29-1 to TRBJ2-1, with D possibly being TRBD1 (6 bases). CDR1 and CDR2 (germline): SQVTM, ANQGSEA. This CDR3 has 11 residues. Trimming removed 3 bases at V and 9 bases at J, with 9 bases between.

This clonotype was observed a handful of times. This chain connects TRBV5-1 to TRBJ2-1, with 7 bases fitting TRBD1. This CDR3 has 15 amino acids. Germline trimming cut 1 base from V and 8 bases from J; bases unmatched to any gene: 9. Germline CDR1 reads SGHRS; CDR2 reads YFSETQ. CDR3 nucleotides: TGCGCCAGCAGCTTGCCTACCGGACAGGTCGATGAGCAGTTCTTC. Translated: CASSLPTGQVDEQFF.

This clonotype was observed a few times. The rearrangement links TRBV7-3 to TRBJ2-1, with 7 positions matching TRBD2. The J segment lost 7 bases and the V segment lost 2 bases, leaving 8 bases of the junction unmatched. The CDR3 length is 15 residues. The germline CDR1 and CDR2 sequences are SGHTA and FQGTGA. The CDR3 DNA is TGTGCCAGCAGCTTAGGGTGGGAGGGCCTGAATGAGCAGTTCTTC. Translation gives CASSLGWEGLNEQFF.

The V gene is TRBV15, the J gene TRBJ2-7, with TRBD2 identical over 8 bases. V lost 1 base, J lost 0 bases, and 2 bases stayed unmatched. The CDR3 length is 15 residues. Looked up from germline, CDR1 is LNHNV and CDR2 is YYDKDF (reference sequence). The CDR3 sequence is CATSRAGGDSYEQYF. CDR3 in DNA: TGTGCCACCAGCAGAGCGGGGGGGGACTCCTACGAGCAGTACTTC. Together with reference TRBV15 and TRBJ2-7, the CDR3 gives the full variable domain: DAMVIQNPRYQVTQFGKPVTLSCSQTLNHNVMYWYQQKSSQAPKLLFHYYDKDFNNEADTPDNFQSRRPNTSFCFLDIRSPGLGDTAMYLCATSRAGGDSYEQYFGPGTRLTVT.

There are a few counts of this clonotype. The V call is TRBV20-1, the J call TRBJ1-2; the D is unclear. Germline V gene lookup returns CDR1 DFQATT and CDR2 SNEGSKA (reference sequence). CDR3 length: 13 residues. With 0 bases removed from V and 5 bases from J, the gap between germline ends came to 10 bases. In DNA, the CDR3 is TGCAGTGCTAGAGATTTTCTGGGGTATGGCTACACCTTC. Translated: CSARDFLGYGYTF.

This clonotype came up a few times. V and J are TRBV12-3 or TRBV12-4 and TRBJ2-2; D unresolved. V was cut by 5 bases and J by 3 bases, with 13 bases left in between. This CDR3 is built from 15 residues. CDR3 protein: CASSPRTSHTGELFF. Written as DNA, the CDR3 is TGTGCCAGCAGTCCCAGGACGTCCCACACCGGGGAGCTGTTTTTT.

This clonotype was picked up many times. The chain links TRBV25-1 to TRBJ2-3; D may be TRBD1 or TRBD2 (5 bases each). Looked up from germline, CDR1 is MGHDK and CDR2 is SYGVNS. Trimming removed 5 bases at V and 3 bases at J, with 15 bases between. This CDR3 spans 15 amino acids. The CDR3 region is CASSLPRGVTDTQYF. CDR3 in DNA: TGTGCCAGCAGTCTCCCTAGAGGGGTTACAGATACGCAGTATTTT.

The chain combines TRBV5-1 with TRBJ2-7; tentative D call: TRBD1 (6 bases). Deletions cut 0 bases from V and 6 bases from J, with 16 bases between. Germline V CDR1 and CDR2: SGHRS, YFSETQ. The CDR3 consists of 15 residues. CDR3 region: CASSLVAGEGREQYF. The CDR3 DNA is TGCGCCAGCAGCTTGGTGGCAGGGGAAGGCCGCGAGCAGTACTTC. Together with reference TRBV5-1 and TRBJ2-7, the CDR3 gives the full variable domain: KAGVTQTPRYLIKTRGQQVTLSCSPISGHRSVSWYQQTPGQGLQFLFEYFSETQRNKGNFPGRFSGRQFSNSRSEMNVSTLELGDSALYLCASSLVAGEGREQYFGPGTRLTVT.

This clonotype was counted only a few times. Its ends do not fully match the called genes, so a read error is possible. V and J are TRBV12-3 or TRBV12-4 and TRBJ2-5; 12 nucleotides agree with TRBD2. The CDR3 spans 15 residues. The CDR3 region has the DNA TGTGCCAGCAGATTAGGACTAGCGGGACAAGAGACCCAGTACTTC. Its translation is CASRLGLAGQETQYF.

This clonotype came up a few times. The rearrangement links TRBV4-1 to TRBJ2-2; a weak D match, TRBD1 (7 bases). The CDR3 loop spans 17 amino acids. Deletions cut 4 bases from V and 4 bases from J, with 19 bases between. CDR1 is MGHRA and CDR2 is YSYEKL in the germline V gene. CDR3 loop: CASSPYTHRGGTGELFF. Written as DNA, the CDR3 is TGCGCCAGCAGCCCCTACACACACAGGGGAGGCACCGGGGAGCTGTTTTTT.

This clonotype was counted between two and nine times. The chain has TRBV19 and TRBJ2-1, with TRBD2 identical over 7 bases. Unmatched junction bases numbered 17, after V lost 5 bases and J lost 7 bases. The germline V gene encodes CDR1 LNHDA and CDR2 SQIVND (reference sequence). This CDR3 region has 17 residues. CDR3: CASSSSAGPPLGNEQFF. The CDR3 DNA is TGTGCCAGTAGTTCCTCAGCGGGACCCCCTCTCGGGAATGAGCAGTTCTTC.

The chain uses TRBV5-6 and TRBJ2-3; D is perhaps TRBD1 (6 bases). This CDR3 has 14 residues. V shed 6 bases and J shed 0 bases, with 11 bases lying between them. The germline V gene encodes CDR1 SGHDT and CDR2 YYEEEE. The CDR3 DNA is TGTGCCAGCACGGACAGCCCTAGCACAGATACGCAGTATTTT. Protein sequence: CASTDSPSTDTQYF.

This clonotype has just a few counts. The CDR3 sequence is CASSQNRDRGANEKLFF. The CDR3 DNA sequence: TGCGCCAGCAGCCAGAACCGGGACAGGGGAGCTAATGAAAAACTGTTTTTT. The chain employs TRBV4-1 and TRBJ1-4, with TRBD1 matching over 10 bases. Looked up from germline, CDR1 is MGHRA and CDR2 is YSYEKL. This CDR3 contains 17 residues. With 3 bases clipped from V and 3 bases from J, the junction kept 7 bases outside the gene matches.

The chain joins TRBV7-9 to TRBJ2-2; D remains ambiguous. This CDR3 spans 12 amino acids. The ends were cut back, 4 bases at V and 9 bases at J, with 9 bases in the middle. Germline values: CDR1 SEHNR, CDR2 FQNEAQ (reference sequence). The CDR3: CASSSMFWELFF. The CDR3 DNA reads TGTGCCAGCAGCTCCATGTTCTGGGAGCTGTTTTTT.

This clonotype was detected a few times. V and J are TRBV24-1 and TRBJ2-3, with D perhaps TRBD2 (6 bases). Germline V gene sequence: CDR1 KGHDR, CDR2 SFDVKD. The CDR3 runs 16 residues. Deletions cut 4 bases from V and 0 bases from J, with 13 bases between. CDR3: CATSEEEGLSTDTQYF. The CDR3 DNA sequence: TGTGCCACCAGTGAGGAGGAGGGGCTAAGCACAGATACGCAGTATTTT.

This clonotype was found a few times. This sequence joins TRBV7-2 and TRBJ2-1; D is uncertain. Trimming pared 5 bases from V and 7 bases from J, leaving 9 bases between. The CDR3 consists of 12 residues. Germline CDR1 and CDR2: SGHTA and FQGNSA. The CDR3 DNA reads TGTGCCAGCAGCACCTACGGGAATGAGCAGTTCTTC. This translates into CASSTYGNEQFF. Together with reference TRBV7-2 and TRBJ2-1, the CDR3 gives the full variable domain: GAGVSQSPSNKVTEKGKDVELRCDPISGHTALYWYRQSLGQGLEFLIYFQGNSAPDKSGLPSDRFSAERTGGSVSTLTIQRTQQEDSAVYLCASSTYGNEQFFGPGTRLTVL.

This clonotype was seen once. V usage is TRBV20-1 and J usage is TRBJ1-3; 8 positions agree with TRBD1. J was trimmed by 1 base and V by 2 bases; bases with no gene match: 10. The CDR3 is 17 amino acids. Germline CDR1 reads DFQATT; CDR2 reads SNEGSKA (reference sequence). The CDR3 spells CSARQDRGVDSGNTIYF. In nucleotides, the CDR3 is TGCAGTGCTAGACAAGACAGGGGAGTTGATTCTGGAAACACCATATATTTT.

This chain connects TRBV3-1 to TRBJ1-1; a possible D gene is TRBD1 (5 bases). CDR1 is LGHDT, CDR2 YNNKEL, per germline (reference sequence). The CDR3 totals 16 residues. Trimming cost V 1 base and J 1 base, with 13 bases left between them. For the CDR3, the DNA is TGTGCCAGCAGCCAAGCGTTGGGCAGGGAGAACACTGAAGCTTTCTTT. Encoded protein: CASSQALGRENTEAFF.

This sequence joins TRBV6-1 and TRBJ2-3; 7 nucleotides agree with TRBD2. Trimming removed 9 bases from V and 2 bases from J; junction bases left unmatched: 5. Germline-derived CDR1 and CDR2 are MNHNS and SASEGT. The CDR3 has 13 residues. DNA of the CDR3: TGTGCCAGTCTAGCGGTGAACACAGATACGCAGTATTTT. Protein: CASLAVNTDTQYF.

In its sample, this clonotype was seen a few times. The J gene is TRBJ2-7, the V gene TRBV7-3; TRBD1 matches 8 bases. CDR3 size: 14 residues. V was pared by 5 bases and J by 3 bases, with 6 bases of the junction left unmatched. CDR1 and CDR2 from the germline V gene are SGHTA and FQGTGA. CDR3 sequence reads: CASSAGTGFYEQYF. The CDR3, as DNA: TGTGCCAGCAGCGCCGGGACAGGATTCTACGAGCAGTACTTC.

This chain links TRBV7-9 with TRBJ1-2, with D unclear. Germline-derived CDR1 and CDR2 are SEHNR and FQNEAQ (reference sequence). The V end lost 1 base, the J end lost 6 bases, and 6 bases lay between the germline ends. CDR3 length equals 12 residues. This CDR3 is CASSLGSDGYTF. CDR3 sequence (DNA): TGTGCCAGCAGCTTAGGGTCCGATGGCTACACCTTC.